The source of this T cell receptor (beta chain) is a study of T cells in localized non-small cell lung cancer. Findings and limits, study-wide: Longer survival (overall) was linked to higher T cell density in blood. Uninvolved adjacent lung had the highest recorded T cell clonality, with tumor below it.

This CDR3 spans 15 amino acids. The germline V gene has CDR1 SGHNT and CDR2 YENEEA. V trimming: 3 bases; J trimming: 9 bases; junction bases outside the gene matches: 7. Clones were read by immunoSEQ multiplex PCR, and TCRdb kept only the in-frame ones, dropping some. The table has around 10,000 clones, more than 45% seen once. About this clone: Its antigen is still unknown.

Sequencing was performed on lymph node tissue, taken before any cancer treatment. The chain combines TRBV11-3 with TRBJ2-1, with TRBD2 identical over 11 bases. This TCR came from a woman aged 40-75 years with stage II squamous cell lung carcinoma. The CDR3 sequence is CASSLVAGGPGEQFF. CDR3 DNA sequence: TGTGCCAGCAGCTTGGTAGCGGGAGGGCCGGGTGAGCAGTTCTTC.